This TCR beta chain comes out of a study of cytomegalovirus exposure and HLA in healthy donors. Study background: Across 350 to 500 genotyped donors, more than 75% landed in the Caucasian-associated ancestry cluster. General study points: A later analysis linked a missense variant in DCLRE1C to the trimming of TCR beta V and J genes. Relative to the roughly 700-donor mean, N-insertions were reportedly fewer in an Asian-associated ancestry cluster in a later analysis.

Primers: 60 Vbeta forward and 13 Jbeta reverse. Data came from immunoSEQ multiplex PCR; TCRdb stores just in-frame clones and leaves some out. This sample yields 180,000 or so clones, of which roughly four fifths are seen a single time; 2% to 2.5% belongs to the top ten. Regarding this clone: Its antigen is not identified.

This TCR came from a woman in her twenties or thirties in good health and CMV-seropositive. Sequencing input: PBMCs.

In DNA form, the CDR3 reads TGTGCCAGCAGCACAGTCCCCCGAGCCTACGAGCAGTACTTC. Residues: CASSTVPRAYEQYF. The genes are TRBV6-5 and TRBJ2-7; D is unresolved. The CDR3 has 14 residues. Germline loops: CDR1 MNHEY, CDR2 SVGAGI. Trimming shortened V by 6 bases and J by 2 bases, and 14 bases separated the two germline ends.